Following are 14 T cell receptor beta chains from one sample sequenced in a study of blood T cell repertoires in COVID-19. Generated by immunoSEQ multiplex PCR, the TCRdb table keeps only in-frame clones and is missing some. The sample lists tens of thousands of clones, approximately 90% occurring once. The sequencing input was peripheral blood. These receptors originate from a young man with acute or convalescent COVID-19.

Only one count was recorded for this clone. J is TRBJ1-2 and V is TRBV2; TRBD1 matches 10 bases. V shed 6 bases, J shed 6 bases, and the junction held 7 bases outside the gene matches. The germline V gene has CDR1 SNHLY and CDR2 FYNNEI. The CDR3 is made up of 14 amino acids. This chain's CDR3 is CASRKDRGIDGYTF. In nucleotides, the CDR3 is TGTGCCAGCAGGAAGGACAGGGGGATCGATGGCTACACCTTC.

This sequence joins TRBV11-3 and TRBJ2-5, with no clear D. The CDR3 is made up of 14 amino acids. V shed 5 bases and J shed 2 bases, with 12 bases lying between them. Germline loops: CDR1 SGHNT, CDR2 YENEEA. CDR3 amino acids: CASSNSIPQETQYF. CDR3 sequence (DNA): TGTGCCAGCAGCAATAGTATACCTCAAGAGACCCAGTACTTC.

This clone showed up just once. V usage is TRBV3-1 (or the pseudogene TRBV3-2) and J usage is TRBJ2-5, with 8 bases matching TRBD2. Germline CDR1 reads LGHDT; CDR2 reads YNNKEL (reference sequence). Trimming took 4 bases from V and 11 from J; bases not matched to a gene: 12. This CDR3 has 14 residues. For the CDR3, the DNA is TGTGCCAGCAGCCCCTTTGCGGGGGGCCGCTCTCAGTACTTC. This codes for CASSPFAGGRSQYF.

In nucleotides, the CDR3 is TGTGCCTGGAGTGGGGGGGGGAACCAAGAGACCCAGTACTTC. It yields the protein CAWSGGGNQETQYF. The rearrangement joins TRBV30 to TRBJ2-5, with TRBD2 matching 7 bases. V lost 1 base to trimming and J lost 0 bases; unmatched junction nucleotides: 2. This CDR3 spans 14 amino acids. From germline, CDR1 is GTSNPN and CDR2 SVGIG (reference sequence).

The chain links TRBV9 to TRBJ1-2; 8 nucleotides agree with TRBD1. Germline values: CDR1 SGDLS, CDR2 YYNGEE. The ends lost 0 bases at V and 6 bases at J; junction bases unmatched: 4. This CDR3 is built from 14 residues. CDR3 DNA: TGTGCCAGCAGCGTAGGGACAGGGAGAGATGGCTACACCTTC. Translation gives CASSVGTGRDGYTF.

The chain is built from TRBV5-6 and TRBJ1-2, with D unclear. Germline V gene data show CDR1 as SGHDT and CDR2 as YYEEEE. The CDR3 length is 13 residues. Trimming took 2 bases from V and 8 from J, leaving 13 bases between them. CDR3 DNA sequence: TGTGCCAGCAGCTTAGTACGGGCGGGAGGCTACACCTTC. Its protein is CASSLVRAGGYTF.

The V gene is TRBV5-6, the J gene TRBJ2-6, with D uncertain. Germline lookup yields CDR1 SGHDT and CDR2 YYEEEE. Between the trimmed V and J ends, which lost 4 bases and 0 bases, there was a span of 11 bases. The CDR3 has 16 amino acids. CDR3 in DNA: TGTGCCAGCAGCCCTCTTTACAGCTCTGGGGCCAACGTCCTGACTTTC. Protein: CASSPLYSSGANVLTF.

V usage is TRBV15 and J usage is TRBJ2-7; D possibly corresponds to TRBD2 (6 bases). With 8 bases removed from V and 7 bases from J, the gap between germline ends came to 18 bases. The CDR3 totals 13 residues. CDR1 is LNHNV, CDR2 YYDKDF, per germline (reference sequence). The CDR3 reads CATGQPGLLEQYV. CDR3 DNA sequence: TGTGCCACCGGTCAACCGGGACTTCTGGAGCAGTACGTC.

A single count supports this clone. The chain joins TRBV14 to TRBJ1-6, with unresolved D. Trimming shortened V by 1 base and J by 7 bases, and 5 bases separated the two germline ends. There are 13 residues in the CDR3. Germline assignment: CDR1 SGHDN and CDR2 FVKESK. The CDR3 DNA sequence: TGTGCCAGCAGCCAAGGGAGGAATTCACCCCTCCACTTT. As protein: CASSQGRNSPLHF. Filled out from reference TRBV14 and TRBJ1-6, the complete variable domain reads EAGVTQFPSHSVIEKGQTVTLRCDPISGHDNLYWYRRVMGKEIKFLLHFVKESKQDESGMPNNRFLAERTGGTYSTLKVQPAELEDSGVYFCASSQGRNSPLHFGNGTRLTVT.

The chain recombines TRBV15 with TRBJ1-5, with D possibly being TRBD1 (6 bases). Germline V gives CDR1 LNHNV, CDR2 YYDKDF (reference sequence). The CDR3 runs 15 residues. Trimming pared 0 bases from V and 7 bases from J, leaving 13 bases between. CDR3 in DNA: TGTGCCACCAGCAGAGATGAGGGCGACAGGCAGCCCCAGCATTTT. Translation gives CATSRDEGDRQPQHF.

This chain links TRBV18 with TRBJ1-2; D remains ambiguous. Deletions cut 6 bases from V and 8 bases from J, with 16 bases between. Germline V gene sequence: CDR1 KGHSH, CDR2 LQKENI. The CDR3 is 13 residues long. CDR3 in amino acids: CASSPEVLEGYTF. CDR3 nucleotides: TGTGCCAGCTCGCCTGAAGTCCTTGAGGGCTACACCTTC.

The count of this clone is one. The gene calls are TRBV25-1 and TRBJ2-2; TRBD1 agrees at 9 bases. CDR3 length: 17 amino acids. With 5 bases clipped from V and 5 bases from J, the junction kept 12 bases outside the gene matches. CDR1 MGHDK and CDR2 SYGVNS come from the germline V gene. The CDR3 loop reads CASSPATGTGLTGELFF. The CDR3 DNA is TGTGCCAGCAGTCCTGCGACCGGGACAGGGTTGACCGGGGAGCTGTTTTTT.

The chain recombines TRBV5-5 with TRBJ1-6, with D hard to call. V was cut by 0 bases and J by 6 bases, with 4 bases left in between. This CDR3 region has 13 residues. From germline, CDR1 is SGHKS and CDR2 YYEKEE (reference sequence). The CDR3: CASSLVSNSPLHF. The DNA for the CDR3 is TGTGCCAGCAGCTTGGTCAGTAATTCACCCCTCCACTTT.

The V gene is TRBV24-1, the J gene TRBJ2-2; D unresolved. Trimming cost V 5 bases and J 6 bases, with 6 bases left between them. Germline V gene lookup returns CDR1 KGHDR and CDR2 SFDVKD. CDR3 length: 12 amino acids. The CDR3 is CATSAGPGELFF. In nucleotides, the CDR3 is TGTGCCACCAGTGCTGGGCCCGGGGAGCTGTTTTTT.